This T cell receptor (beta chain) comes out of a study of CD8 T cells in ankylosing spondylitis. The study, taken as a whole, reports: In reactive arthritis synovial fluid and blood, some motif variants had been reported before. Fewer than ten highly homologous variants made up a TCR beta motif that seemed to typify ankylosing spondylitis blood.

This clonotype has a count of ten or more. Its cognate antigen is unknown. TCRdb analysed the 5' RACE reads with MiXCR anew, one entry per CDR3 protein. The sample contains 200,000 to 250,000 distinct CDR3 sequences, about 10% of which appear only once. V lost 5 bases and J lost 3; bases outside the gene matches: 15. The CDR3 totals 18 residues. From germline, CDR1 is SGHRS and CDR2 YFSETQ. Input material: blood, either unsorted or a sorted T cell fraction (not recorded which). The sequence was collected from a male donor with ankylosing spondylitis or in good health (not recorded which). The gene calls are TRBV5-1 and TRBJ2-2, with 8 nucleotides matching TRBD2. The CDR3 DNA reads as TGCGCCAGCAGTCACGCAGGGGCGGGGGGCACGGACACCGGGGAGCTGTTTTTT. Translation gives CASSHAGAGGTDTGELFF.